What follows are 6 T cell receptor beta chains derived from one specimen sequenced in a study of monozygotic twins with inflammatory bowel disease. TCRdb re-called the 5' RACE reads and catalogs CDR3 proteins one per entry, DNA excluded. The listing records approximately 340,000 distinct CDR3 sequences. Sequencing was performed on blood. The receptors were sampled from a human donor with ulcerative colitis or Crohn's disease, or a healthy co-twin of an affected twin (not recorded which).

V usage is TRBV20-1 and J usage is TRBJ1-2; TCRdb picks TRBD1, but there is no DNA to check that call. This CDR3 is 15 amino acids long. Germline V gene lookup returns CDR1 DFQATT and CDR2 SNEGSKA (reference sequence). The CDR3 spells CSARTPGQRIYGYIF.

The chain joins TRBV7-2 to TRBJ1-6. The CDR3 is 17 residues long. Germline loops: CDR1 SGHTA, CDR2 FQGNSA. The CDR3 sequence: CASSLTGLDNAGSPLHF.

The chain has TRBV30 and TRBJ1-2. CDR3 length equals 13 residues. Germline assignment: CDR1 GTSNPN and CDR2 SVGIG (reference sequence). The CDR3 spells CAWSVQGNHGYTF.

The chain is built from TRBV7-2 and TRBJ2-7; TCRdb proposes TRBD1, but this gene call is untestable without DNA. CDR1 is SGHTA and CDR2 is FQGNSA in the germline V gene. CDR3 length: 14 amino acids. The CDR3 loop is CASSIPSRGYEQYF.

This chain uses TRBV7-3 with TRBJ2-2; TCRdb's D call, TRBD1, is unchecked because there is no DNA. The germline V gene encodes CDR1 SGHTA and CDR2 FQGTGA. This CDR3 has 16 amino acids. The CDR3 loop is CASSLTPDRNTGELFF. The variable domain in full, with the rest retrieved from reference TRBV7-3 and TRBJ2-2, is GAGVSQTPSNKVTEKGKYVELRCDPISGHTALYWYRQSLGQGPEFLIYFQGTGAADDSGLPNDRFFAVRPEGSVSTLKIQRTERGDSAVYLCASSLTPDRNTGELFFGEGSRLTVL.

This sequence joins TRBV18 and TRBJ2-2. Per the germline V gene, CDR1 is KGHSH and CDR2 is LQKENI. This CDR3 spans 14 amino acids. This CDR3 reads CASSPSRNTGELFF.